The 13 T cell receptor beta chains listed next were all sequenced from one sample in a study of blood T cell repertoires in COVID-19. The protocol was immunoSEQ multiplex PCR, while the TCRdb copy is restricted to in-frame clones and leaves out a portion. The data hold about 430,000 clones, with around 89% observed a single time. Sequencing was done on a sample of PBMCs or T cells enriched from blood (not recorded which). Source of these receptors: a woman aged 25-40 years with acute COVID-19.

In DNA form, the CDR3 reads TGTGCCAGCAGCGTACAAGGGTCTGGGCGGGATAGCAATCAGCCCCAGCATTTT. Translated, it gives CASSVQGSGRDSNQPQHF. The chain employs TRBV9 and TRBJ1-5; D is uncertain. In germline, CDR1 is SGDLS, CDR2 YYNGEE. The CDR3 sequence is 18 residues long. V was cut by 1 base and J by 0 bases, with 17 bases left in between.

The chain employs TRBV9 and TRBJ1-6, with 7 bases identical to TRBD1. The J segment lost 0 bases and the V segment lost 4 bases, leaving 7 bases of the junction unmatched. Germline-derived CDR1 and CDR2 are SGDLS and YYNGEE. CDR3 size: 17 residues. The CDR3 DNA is TGTGCCAGCAGCAGGGGACAGCGGAGCTCCTATAATTCACCCCTCCACTTT. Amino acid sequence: CASSRGQRSSYNSPLHF.

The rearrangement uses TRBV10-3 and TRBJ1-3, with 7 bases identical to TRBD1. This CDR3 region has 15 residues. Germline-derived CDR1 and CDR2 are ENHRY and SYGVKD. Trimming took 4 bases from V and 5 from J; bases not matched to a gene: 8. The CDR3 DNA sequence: TGTGCCATCAGTGGGGGACAGTCAGGGAGAAACACCATATATTTT. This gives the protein CAISGGQSGRNTIYF.

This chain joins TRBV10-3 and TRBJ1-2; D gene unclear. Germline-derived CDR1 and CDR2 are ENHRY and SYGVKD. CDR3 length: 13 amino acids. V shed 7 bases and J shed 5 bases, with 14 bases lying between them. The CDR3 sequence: CAITPGVGYGYTF. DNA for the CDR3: TGTGCCATCACCCCCGGGGTGGGGTATGGCTACACCTTC.

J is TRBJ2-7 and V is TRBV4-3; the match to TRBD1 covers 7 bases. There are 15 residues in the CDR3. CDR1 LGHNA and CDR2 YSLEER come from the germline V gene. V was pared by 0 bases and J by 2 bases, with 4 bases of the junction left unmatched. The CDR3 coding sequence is TGCGCCAGCAGCCAAGAGAGGCAGGGGGCCTACGAGCAGTACTTC. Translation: CASSQERQGAYEQYF.

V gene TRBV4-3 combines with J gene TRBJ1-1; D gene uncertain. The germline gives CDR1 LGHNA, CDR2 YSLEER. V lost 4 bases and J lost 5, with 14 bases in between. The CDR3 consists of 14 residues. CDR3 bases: TGCGCCAGCAGCCCGGCCGCTTCCGGGACTGAAGCTTTCTTT. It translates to CASSPAASGTEAFF.

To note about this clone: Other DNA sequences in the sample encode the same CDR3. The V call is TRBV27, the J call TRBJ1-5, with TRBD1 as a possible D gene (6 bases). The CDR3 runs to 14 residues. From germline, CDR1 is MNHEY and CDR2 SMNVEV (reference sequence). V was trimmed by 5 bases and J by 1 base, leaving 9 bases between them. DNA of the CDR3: TGTGCCAGCAGTCTCACAGGGAGCAATCAGCCCCAGCATTTT. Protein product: CASSLTGSNQPQHF.

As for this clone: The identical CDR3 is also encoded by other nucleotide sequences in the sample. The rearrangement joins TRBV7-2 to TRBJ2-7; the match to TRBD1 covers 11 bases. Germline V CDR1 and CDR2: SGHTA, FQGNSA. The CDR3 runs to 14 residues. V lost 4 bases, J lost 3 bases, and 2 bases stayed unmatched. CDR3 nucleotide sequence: TGTGCCAGCAGCTCAGGGACAGGGGGCTACGAGCAGTACTTC. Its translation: CASSSGTGGYEQYF.

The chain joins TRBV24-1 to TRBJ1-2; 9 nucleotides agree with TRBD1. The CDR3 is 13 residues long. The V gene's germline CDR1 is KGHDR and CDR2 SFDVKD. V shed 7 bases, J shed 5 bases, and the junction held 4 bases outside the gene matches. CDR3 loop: CATSGDRVYGYTF. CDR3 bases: TGTGCCACCAGCGGGGACAGGGTGTATGGCTACACCTTC.

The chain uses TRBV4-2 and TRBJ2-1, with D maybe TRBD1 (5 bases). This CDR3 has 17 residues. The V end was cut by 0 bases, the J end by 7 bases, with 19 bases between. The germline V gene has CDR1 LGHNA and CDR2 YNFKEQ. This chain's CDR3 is CASSQDGATVGGNEQFF. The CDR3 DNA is TGTGCCAGCAGCCAAGATGGGGCCACGGTGGGTGGTAATGAGCAGTTCTTC.

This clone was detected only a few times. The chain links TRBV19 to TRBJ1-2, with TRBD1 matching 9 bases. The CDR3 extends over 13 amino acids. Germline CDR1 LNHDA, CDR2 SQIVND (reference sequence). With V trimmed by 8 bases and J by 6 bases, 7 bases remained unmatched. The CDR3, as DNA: TGTGCCAGTGGATCAGACAGGGGGGATGGCTACACCTTC. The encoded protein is CASGSDRGDGYTF.

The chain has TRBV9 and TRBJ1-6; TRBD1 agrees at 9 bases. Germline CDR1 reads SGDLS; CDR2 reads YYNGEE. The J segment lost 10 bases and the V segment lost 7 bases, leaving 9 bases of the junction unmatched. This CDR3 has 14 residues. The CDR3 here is CASARDRVGSPLHF. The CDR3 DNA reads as TGTGCCAGCGCTCGGGACAGGGTTGGCTCACCCCTCCACTTT.

As DNA, the CDR3 is TGCAGCGTTGAAGATTCTAGAGGAACTGAAGCTTTCTTT. Its translation is CSVEDSRGTEAFF. V is TRBV29-1 and J is TRBJ1-1; no definite D call. Trimming pared 0 bases from V and 5 bases from J, leaving 10 bases between. The germline V gene has CDR1 SQVTM and CDR2 ANQGSEA. The CDR3 runs to 13 residues.